The T cell receptor beta chain under discussion was sequenced for a study of blood T cell repertoires in COVID-19. About the study: Both acute and convalescent COVID-19 samples were obtained from the United States, Italy and Spain. The analysed material was cDNA or gDNA that came from T cells, B-cell-depleted T cells, or PBMCs.

Profiled with immunoSEQ multiplex PCR; TCRdb holds only in-frame clones, not every one. The sample contains some 110,000 clones, 90% of which appear only once. CDR3 length: 16 amino acids. With V trimmed by 5 bases and J by 0 bases, 6 bases remained unmatched. Germline CDR1 is LGHDT and CDR2 is YNNKEL (reference sequence). The chain is built from TRBV3-1 (or the pseudogene TRBV3-2) and TRBJ1-1, with 10 nucleotides matching TRBD1. Sequenced sample: peripheral blood. The TCR was taken from a human donor with active COVID-19. The donor label of this sample is uncertain. In nucleotides, the CDR3 is TGTGCCAGCAGCGGGGACAGGGGACAGGTGAACACTGAAGCTTTCTTT. Translating gives CASSGDRGQVNTEAFF.